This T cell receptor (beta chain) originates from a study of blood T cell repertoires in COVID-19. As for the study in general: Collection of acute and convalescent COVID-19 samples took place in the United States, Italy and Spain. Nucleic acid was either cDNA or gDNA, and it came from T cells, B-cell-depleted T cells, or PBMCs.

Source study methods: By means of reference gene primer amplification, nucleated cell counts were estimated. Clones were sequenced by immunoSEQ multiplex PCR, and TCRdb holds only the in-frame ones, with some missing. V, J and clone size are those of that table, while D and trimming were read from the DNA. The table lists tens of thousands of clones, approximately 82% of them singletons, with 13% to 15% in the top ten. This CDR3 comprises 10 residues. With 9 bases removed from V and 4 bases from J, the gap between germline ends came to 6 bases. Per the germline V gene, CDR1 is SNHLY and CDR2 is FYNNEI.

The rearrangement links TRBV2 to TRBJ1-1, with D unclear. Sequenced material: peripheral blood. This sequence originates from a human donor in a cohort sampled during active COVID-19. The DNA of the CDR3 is TGTGCCAGTCGGGTCACTGAAGCTTTCTTT. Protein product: CASRVTEAFF. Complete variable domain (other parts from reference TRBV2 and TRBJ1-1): EPEVTQTPSHQVTQMGQEVILRCVPISNHLYFYWYRQILGQKVEFLVSFYNNEISEKSEIFDDQFSVERPDGSNFTLKIRSTKLEDSAMYFCASRVTEAFFGQGTRLTVV.